Listed below are T cell receptor beta chains from one sample, sequenced in a study of blood T cell repertoires in COVID-19. Data came from immunoSEQ multiplex PCR; TCRdb stores just in-frame clones and leaves some out. The table has 90,000 to 100,000 clones, roughly 80% seen once. What was sequenced was peripheral blood. These TCRs come from a woman over 75 with acute or convalescent COVID-19. Both conserved end residues are part of each CDR3. A D gene is named only where the DNA matches it firmly. Clone sizes are given selectively: once, few, many, or a class where the clone is expanded.

TRBV28,15,NA,TRBJ2-1,NA,TGTGCCAGCAGTTTATTGAAGGGGCTCCCCAATGAGCAGTTCTTC,CASSLLKGLPNEQFF
TRBV24-1,12,NA,TRBJ1-2,NA,TGTGCCACCAGTGACCTTCGTCGGGGCTACACCTTC,CATSDLRRGYTF
TRBV18,13,NA,TRBJ1-2,NA,TGTGCCAGCTCACCGGACACGGCTTTTGGCTACACCTTC,CASSPDTAFGYTF
TRBV28,15,NA,TRBJ2-6,NA,TGTGCCAGCAGTTTAATCGGGTCCGGGGCCAACGTCCTGACTTTC,CASSLIGSGANVLTF
TRBV29-1,18,TRBD1,TRBJ1-1,NA,TGCAGCGTTGGAATGGGGCGGACAGGGCCCTTCTTGAACACTGAAGCTTTCTTT,CSVGMGRTGPFLNTEAFF
TRBV28,14,NA,TRBJ1-1,few,TGTGCCACCTCTCCGGGGGGGAGCAACACTGAAGCTTTCTTT,CATSPGGSNTEAFF
TRBV10-3,16,TRBD1,TRBJ1-4,NA,TGTGCCATCAGTTCCGAACGGACAGGGGAGCGGGAAAAACTGTTTTTT,CAISSERTGEREKLFF
TRBV7-9,15,TRBD1,TRBJ2-2,NA,TGTGCCAGCAGCCCCTTTAACAGGGGGGACGGGGAGCTGTTTTTT,CASSPFNRGDGELFF
TRBV2,13,NA,TRBJ1-5,NA,TGTGCCAGCAGTGCCTATAGCAATCAGCCCCAGCATTTT,CASSAYSNQPQHF
TRBV30,14,TRBD1,TRBJ1-6,once,TGTGCCTATTCGACAGGGACCTATAATTCACCCCTCCACTTT,CAYSTGTYNSPLHF
TRBV11-2,14,NA,TRBJ2-7,NA,TGTGCCAGCAGCTTAGAAATAGGGGCCTACGAGCAGTACTTC,CASSLEIGAYEQYF
TRBV6-5,14,NA,TRBJ1-1,NA,TGTGCCAGCAGTCATAGCTTCAGGGGATATGAAGCTTTCTTT,CASSHSFRGYEAFF
TRBV3-1/TRBV3-2,15,TRBD2,TRBJ2-5,NA,TGTGCCAGCAGCCAGCGGGGGGGCTCCCAAGAGACCCAGTACTTC,CASSQRGGSQETQYF
TRBV7-7,15,TRBD2,TRBJ2-3,NA,TGTGCCAGCAGCTTGGGACTAGCGGGGAGTGATACGCAGTATTTT,CASSLGLAGSDTQYF
TRBV12-5,16,TRBD1,TRBJ1-1,NA,TGTGCTAGTGGTTTGGCCCTACAGGGGGCTGTCACTGAAGCTTTCTTT,CASGLALQGAVTEAFF
TRBV6-5,13,TRBD1,TRBJ2-1,NA,TGTGCCAGCAGAAAGACAGGGAGCAATGAGCAGTTCTTC,CASRKTGSNEQFF
TRBV2,14,TRBD1,TRBJ2-1,NA,TGTGCCAACTCCCGGGACAGCTCTCTCAATGAGCAGTTCTTC,CANSRDSSLNEQFF
TRBV25-1,13,NA,TRBJ2-7,NA,TGTGCCAGCAGTCCCACACAGCACTACGAGCAGTACTTC,CASSPTQHYEQYF
TRBV2,13,NA,TRBJ2-3,NA,TGTGCCAGCAGAAAGGGGTGGACAGATACGCAGTATTTT,CASRKGWTDTQYF
TRBV7-2,15,TRBD2,TRBJ2-5,NA,TGTGCCAGCAGCTTATTTAGCGGGGTCCAAGAGACCCAGTACTTC,CASSLFSGVQETQYF
TRBV28,15,NA,TRBJ1-1,NA,TGTGCCAGCAGTAACTCGGGACACCCAAACACTGAAGCTTTCTTT,CASSNSGHPNTEAFF
TRBV2,13,NA,TRBJ1-5,once,TGTGCCAGCAGTTCCGGACAGAGGCAGCCCCAGCATTTT,CASSSGQRQPQHF
TRBV27,16,TRBD1,TRBJ1-6,NA,TGTGCCAGCAGTTTATCGGACAGGGGTTATAATTCACCCCTCCACTTT,CASSLSDRGYNSPLHF
TRBV27,14,TRBD1,TRBJ1-5,few,TGTGCCAGCAGTTTAAGGGGGCCAGAGCAGCCCCAGCATTTT,CASSLRGPEQPQHF
TRBV5-1,11,NA,TRBJ2-5,NA,TGCGCCAGCAGCTCTCAAGAGACCCAGTACTTC,CASSSQETQYF
TRBV3-1/TRBV3-2,17,NA,TRBJ1-5,NA,TGTGCCAGCAGCCAAGGCGGCGGCAGGGAGGCCTCTGAGGCCCAGCATTTT,CASSQGGGREASEAQHF
TRBV9,14,NA,TRBJ1-2,NA,TGTGCCAGCAGCCCCCAGGGTGCCGCCTATGGCTACACCTTC,CASSPQGAAYGYTF
TRBV28,16,NA,TRBJ1-2,NA,TGTGCCAGCAGTTTATTCCGCAGGGGAGAAGACTATGGCTACACCTTC,CASSLFRRGEDYGYTF
TRBV6-1,14,TRBD1,TRBJ1-2,NA,TGTGCCAGCAGTGAAGCCGGACAGGGGGTCGGCTACACCTTC,CASSEAGQGVGYTF
TRBV5-6,16,NA,TRBJ2-5,NA,TGTGCCAGCAGCTTGGGGTTGGACAGCCTCGGTGAGACCCAGTACTTC,CASSLGLDSLGETQYF
TRBV7-6,15,TRBD1,TRBJ1-2,NA,TGTGCCAGCAGCTTAGGGGGACAGGGGAACTATGGCTACACCTTC,CASSLGGQGNYGYTF
TRBV9,16,TRBD2,TRBJ2-2,NA,TGTGCCAGCAGCGGAGGCGGGGGGGCAGGAACCGGGGAGCTGTTTTTT,CASSGGGGAGTGELFF
TRBV19,15,TRBD1,TRBJ2-3,NA,TGTGCCAGTAGCGAACAGGGGGCGGGATCAGATACGCAGTATTTT,CASSEQGAGSDTQYF
TRBV28,14,TRBD1,TRBJ1-1,NA,TGTGCCAGCAGTTTAACAGGGGGCAACACTGAAGCTTTCTTT,CASSLTGGNTEAFF
TRBV11-2,15,NA,TRBJ1-1,NA,TGTGCCAGCAGCTTAGGTCAGGGAATGAACACTGAAGCTTTCTTT,CASSLGQGMNTEAFF
TRBV7-2,13,NA,TRBJ1-5,NA,TGTGCCAGCAGCTTTGGGGGCGAGCAGCCCCAGCATTTT,CASSFGGEQPQHF
TRBV6-5,15,NA,TRBJ1-5,NA,TGTGCCAGCAGTTACACAAGCGGCAGCAATCAGCCCCAGCATTTT,CASSYTSGSNQPQHF
TRBV27,14,NA,TRBJ1-1,NA,TGTGCCAGCAGCCTCCTTGGACAGAACACTGAAGCTTTCTTT,CASSLLGQNTEAFF
TRBV12-3/TRBV12-4,13,NA,TRBJ1-2,NA,TGTGCCAGCAGTTTCGGAGCAACTTATGGCTACACCTTC,CASSFGATYGYTF
TRBV6-5,15,TRBD1,TRBJ1-5,NA,TGTGCCAGCACCGCCGGGACAGGGGGCAATCAGCCCCAGCATTTT,CASTAGTGGNQPQHF
TRBV7-2,14,NA,TRBJ2-5,NA,TGTGCCAGCAGCTTAGACTGGAGCCGGGAGACCCAGTACTTC,CASSLDWSRETQYF
TRBV5-4,16,TRBD2,TRBJ2-5,NA,TGTGCCAGCAGCTTGGGGGGAGCGGGGGTAGGGGAGACCCAGTACTTC,CASSLGGAGVGETQYF
TRBV19,17,TRBD1,TRBJ2-5,NA,TGTGCCAGTAGTATGAATGGGGGGACAGGGAAGAAAGAGACCCAGTACTTC,CASSMNGGTGKKETQYF
TRBV30,12,NA,TRBJ1-3,NA,TGTGCCTGGAGTCCAACAGGAAACACCATATATTTT,CAWSPTGNTIYF
TRBV19,16,NA,TRBJ2-3,NA,TGTGCCAGTAGTGAAACAGGGTCGAGACGCACAGATACGCAGTATTTT,CASSETGSRRTDTQYF
TRBV7-8,14,NA,TRBJ1-5,NA,TGTGCCAGCAGCTTAGTTCGGGGAAAGCAGCCCCAGCATTTT,CASSLVRGKQPQHF
TRBV7-2,15,NA,TRBJ2-6,NA,TGTGCCAGCAGCTCAGACACGGGGGGGGCCAACGTCCTGACTTTC,CASSSDTGGANVLTF
TRBV30,13,NA,TRBJ2-3,few,TGTGCCTGGAGTAACGGACTCTCAGATACGCAGTATTTT,CAWSNGLSDTQYF
TRBV29-1,14,TRBD1,TRBJ2-7,NA,TGCAGCGTTGAGAACAGGGGGCTCTCCTACGAGCAGTACTTC,CSVENRGLSYEQYF
TRBV5-1,15,TRBD2,TRBJ2-3,NA,TGCGCCAGCAGCACGGGACTAGCGGGCACAGATACGCAGTATTTT,CASSTGLAGTDTQYF
TRBV7-2,16,NA,TRBJ2-3,NA,TGTGCCAGCAGCTTAGGGAACTCGGGGAGCACAGATACGCAGTATTTT,CASSLGNSGSTDTQYF
TRBV5-1,17,TRBD2,TRBJ2-3,NA,TGCGCCAGCAGCTTGGGGATGGGGACTAGCGGTGCAGATACGCAGTATTTT,CASSLGMGTSGADTQYF
TRBV4-2,16,TRBD1,TRBJ1-4,few,TGTGCCAGCAGCCAAGTCCTGGGACAGGGGAATGAAAAACTGTTTTTT,CASSQVLGQGNEKLFF
TRBV6-5,11,TRBD1,TRBJ1-2,NA,TGTGCCACACTAACAGGGGAGGGCTACACCTTC,CATLTGEGYTF